The 19 T cell receptor beta chains in this list originate from one sample, sequenced in a study of shared clonotypes between healthy human individuals. Sequencing was performed with immunoSEQ multiplex PCR; in TCRdb, only in-frame clones are kept and a portion is missing. Of 2.3 million or so clones listed, approximately 95% were seen once; the top ten hold 0.39%. The sequenced sample consisted of naive CD4+ T cells from PBMCs. Described subset: CD45RA+ positively selected. The receptors originated from a man aged 18 to 30 in good health. Some clones in this sample may be carry-over from other donors' samples.

The sample holds one count of this clone. This chain connects TRBV28 to TRBJ1-2, with TRBD1 matching over 9 bases. This CDR3 is built from 18 residues. V shed 5 bases, J shed 3 bases, and the junction held 16 bases outside the gene matches. CDR1 MDHEN and CDR2 SYDVKM come from the germline V gene. CDR3 amino acids: CASSPGGGTGPPHYGYTF. The CDR3, as DNA: TGTGCCAGCAGTCCTGGGGGGGGGACAGGGCCGCCCCACTATGGCTACACCTTC.

The V gene is TRBV4-1, the J gene TRBJ1-4, with TRBD1 matching 9 bases. Germline V gives CDR1 MGHRA, CDR2 YSYEKL. The trim removed 4 bases at V and 8 bases at J, leaving 8 bases unmatched. This CDR3 is built from 15 residues. The CDR3 DNA sequence: TGCGCCAGCAGCCTCATGACAGGGGGGAGGGAAAAACTGTTTTTT. Translation gives CASSLMTGGREKLFF.

The chain combines TRBV18 with TRBJ2-7; 8 nucleotides match TRBD2. The CDR3 consists of 14 residues. The J segment lost 4 bases and the V segment lost 3 bases, leaving 5 bases of the junction unmatched. Germline values: CDR1 KGHSH, CDR2 LQKENI. CDR3 nucleotides: TGTGCCAGCTCACCCCTAGCGGGCAAATACGAGCAGTACTTC. Its translation is CASSPLAGKYEQYF.

The V call is TRBV5-1, the J call TRBJ2-3; D not resolved. The germline gives CDR1 SGHRS, CDR2 YFSETQ. V was cut by 1 base and J by 1 base, with 10 bases left in between. The CDR3 is 15 residues long. The CDR3 protein is CASSLSPQGTDTQYF. The CDR3 DNA reads as TGCGCCAGCAGCTTGTCGCCCCAAGGCACAGATACGCAGTATTTT.

The J gene is TRBJ2-1, the V gene TRBV29-1; 10 nucleotides agree with TRBD1. This CDR3 comprises 11 residues. CDR1 and CDR2 (germline): SQVTM, ANQGSEA. Losses at the gene ends were 7 bases for V and 6 bases for J; bases not matched to a gene: 0. This chain's CDR3 is CSGDRGNEQFF. CDR3 bases: TGCAGCGGGGACAGGGGCAATGAGCAGTTCTTC.

The rearrangement links TRBV28 to TRBJ1-4, with 7 bases aligning to TRBD1. Germline loops: CDR1 MDHEN, CDR2 SYDVKM. V shed 6 bases and J 8 bases; nucleotides not matched to a gene: 6. The CDR3 contains 13 residues. The chain's CDR3 is CASRRAGGEKLFF. The CDR3 DNA is TGTGCCAGCAGGCGGGCAGGGGGGGAAAAACTGTTTTTT.

This clone was counted a single time. The gene calls are TRBV5-6 and TRBJ1-1, with TRBD1 matching 9 bases. After removal of 3 bases from V and 4 bases from J, the junction contained 7 bases not matched to a gene. Germline lookup yields CDR1 SGHDT and CDR2 YYEEEE. The CDR3 runs to 15 residues. This CDR3 is CASSWDRARGTEAFF. As DNA, the CDR3 is TGTGCCAGCAGCTGGGACAGGGCCAGAGGCACTGAAGCTTTCTTT.

The rearrangement links TRBV9 to TRBJ2-2, with D unclear. The length of the CDR3 is 13 residues. CDR1 and CDR2 (germline): SGDLS, YYNGEE. The V end was cut by 7 bases, the J end by 6 bases, with 13 bases between. The CDR3: CASEESRAGELFF. CDR3 nucleotides: TGTGCCAGCGAGGAGTCGCGAGCCGGGGAGCTGTTTTTT.

The chain carries TRBV7-9 and TRBJ2-1; D not certain. The CDR3 length is 12 residues. CDR1 and CDR2 from the germline V gene are SEHNR and FQNEAQ (reference sequence). Between the trimmed V and J ends, which lost 8 bases and 6 bases, there was a span of 11 bases. In nucleotides, the CDR3 is TGTGCCAGCGCCCCTTCAGGCAATGAGCAGTTCTTC. This codes for CASAPSGNEQFF.

This rearrangement joins TRBV29-1 to TRBJ2-7; D is perhaps TRBD1 or TRBD2 (5 bases each). V lost 4 bases and J lost 5, with 12 bases in between. Germline V gene data show CDR1 as SQVTM and CDR2 as ANQGSEA. CDR3 size: 12 residues. CDR3 sequence: CSVVWGYHEQYF. The CDR3 DNA reads as TGCAGCGTTGTCTGGGGGTACCACGAGCAGTACTTC.

The genes are TRBV10-1 and TRBJ2-7; 12 bases agree with TRBD2. Germline V gene sequence: CDR1 WNHNN, CDR2 SYGVQD (reference sequence). This CDR3 is 14 amino acids long. V gave up 10 bases and J gave up 2 bases; unmatched junction bases: 6. This CDR3 reads CAIHASGRAYEQYF. Here the CDR3 DNA reads TGCGCCATCCACGCTAGCGGGAGGGCCTACGAGCAGTACTTC.

The J gene is TRBJ1-4, the V gene TRBV4-2; a weak D match, TRBD1 (6 bases). Germline lookup yields CDR1 LGHNA and CDR2 YNFKEQ. The CDR3 totals 16 residues. V lost 2 bases and J 8 bases, leaving 18 bases between the germline ends. The CDR3 sequence: CASSQRGSADIEKLFF. In DNA form, the CDR3 reads TGTGCCAGCAGCCAAAGGGGGAGCGCAGACATAGAAAAACTGTTTTTT.

Written as DNA, the CDR3 is TGTGCCAGCAGTCGCGACGCGTCGAACACCGGGGAGCTGTTTTTT. Protein product: CASSRDASNTGELFF. The chain recombines TRBV9 with TRBJ2-2; D is uncertain. The CDR3 extends over 15 amino acids. Germline assignment: CDR1 SGDLS and CDR2 YYNGEE. Between the trimmed V and J ends, which lost 5 bases and 0 bases, there was a span of 11 bases.

This chain connects TRBV20-1 to TRBJ2-3; D gene unclear. The germline V gene has CDR1 DFQATT and CDR2 SNEGSKA (reference sequence). With 3 bases removed from V and 9 bases from J, the gap between germline ends came to 7 bases. The CDR3 extends over 10 amino acids. The chain's CDR3 is CSASRGTQYF. CDR3 nucleotides: TGCAGTGCTAGCCGAGGCACGCAGTATTTT.

The V gene is TRBV6-1, the J gene TRBJ2-3; TRBD2 aligns across 7 bases. Germline V gives CDR1 MNHNS, CDR2 SASEGT. The junction had 8 bases not matched to a gene; V was cut back by 2 bases and J by 3 bases. The CDR3 spans 16 residues. The CDR3 sequence: CASSEMRGSLTDTQYF. For the CDR3, the DNA is TGTGCCAGCAGTGAAATGCGCGGGAGTCTGACAGATACGCAGTATTTT.

The J gene is TRBJ2-4, the V gene TRBV19; a possible D gene is TRBD2 (7 bases). The CDR3 consists of 14 residues. V was trimmed by 6 bases and J by 6 bases, leaving 15 bases between them. Germline V CDR1 and CDR2: LNHDA, SQIVND (reference sequence). This CDR3 reads CASSTGGDLNIQYF. CDR3 DNA: TGTGCCAGTAGCACGGGGGGCGATCTAAACATTCAGTACTTC.

This chain connects TRBV7-3 to TRBJ1-2, with D possibly TRBD1 on 5 matching bases. The CDR3 is made up of 14 amino acids. Looked up from germline, CDR1 is SGHTA and CDR2 is FQGTGA. V was cut by 2 bases and J by 7 bases, with 14 bases left in between. This CDR3 is CASSLSPGRVGYTF. The CDR3 coding sequence is TGTGCCAGCAGCTTATCTCCAGGGAGGGTTGGCTACACCTTC.

The chain recombines TRBV15 with TRBJ1-4; D remains unclear. The V and J ends lost 3 bases and 6 bases respectively, with 20 bases between them. The germline V gene encodes CDR1 LNHNV and CDR2 YYDKDF (reference sequence). CDR3 size: 17 residues. The CDR3 nucleotides read TGTGCCACCAGCAGCCTAGGGTCGGGAGGATCGGATGAAAAACTGTTTTTT. Translation: CATSSLGSGGSDEKLFF.

This chain uses TRBV4-2 with TRBJ1-2; TRBD1 matches 9 bases. Germline loops: CDR1 LGHNA, CDR2 YNFKEQ. This CDR3 is built from 16 residues. The V segment lost 0 bases and the J segment 4 bases; nucleotides outside the gene matches: 6. The CDR3 sequence: CASSQDLTGQGYGYTF. CDR3 DNA sequence: TGTGCCAGCAGCCAAGATCTGACGGGACAGGGCTATGGCTACACCTTC.